The 31 T cell receptor beta chains listed next were all sequenced from one sample in a study of T cells in Graves' hyperthyroidism and ophthalmopathy. RNA transcripts provided the source from which TCR beta CDR3 regions were amplified. First-round RT-PCR with HTBI primers amplified the TCR CDR3 region. TCRdb reprocessed the multiplex PCR reads with MiXCR, giving one entry per CDR3 protein. The sample contains about 380,000 distinct CDR3 sequences, around a sixth of which appear only once. The specimen was blood. All receptors come from a man younger than 35 with Graves' ophthalmopathy.

This clonotype was recorded many times. This chain joins TRBV12-3 or TRBV12-4 and TRBJ1-2; D unresolved. Trimming shortened V by 8 bases and J by 7 bases, and 23 bases separated the two germline ends. The CDR3 is 15 amino acids. The CDR3 reads CASSLRRSFLVGYTF. The CDR3, as DNA: TGTGCCAGCTCCCTCCGCAGGTCCTTCCTTGTTGGCTACACCTTC.

This CDR3 is CASSAQRGGGYMNTEAFF. In DNA, the CDR3 is TGTGCCAGTAGTGCACAACGGGGGGGCGGGTATATGAACACTGAAGCTTTCTTT. The chain recombines TRBV19 with TRBJ1-1; D perhaps matches TRBD1 (6 bases). Germline values: CDR1 LNHDA, CDR2 SQIVND (reference sequence). The germline V and J ends were trimmed by 5 bases and 0 bases, with 22 bases remaining between them. The CDR3 length is 18 residues.

The rearrangement joins TRBV6-1 to TRBJ1-1; D call uncertain. The CDR3 extends over 15 amino acids. V was trimmed by 6 bases and J by 5 bases, leaving 19 bases between them. Germline assignment: CDR1 MNHNS and CDR2 SASEGT. CDR3 in amino acids: CASRAQKGVRTEAFF. The DNA of the CDR3 is TGTGCCAGCAGGGCCCAAAAGGGTGTAAGGACTGAAGCTTTCTTT.

This clonotype was seen many times. The rearrangement joins TRBV28 to TRBJ2-7; D unclear. Trimming took off 3 bases at V and 3 bases at J, with 15 bases between the two ends. Germline-derived CDR1 and CDR2 are MDHEN and SYDVKM. The CDR3 sequence is 15 residues long. CDR3 loop: CASSFPSDGVYEQYF. CDR3 bases: TGTGCCAGCAGTTTCCCCTCGGACGGAGTCTACGAGCAGTACTTC.

This clonotype came up many times. The chain is built from TRBV29-1 and TRBJ2-1, with unresolved D. This CDR3 is built from 9 residues. Trimming cost V 8 bases and J 8 bases, with 7 bases left between them. Germline CDR1 SQVTM, CDR2 ANQGSEA. CDR3 residues: CSPLDEQFF. Here the CDR3 DNA reads TGCAGCCCGTTGGATGAGCAGTTCTTC.

In this sample, this clonotype turned up many times. The chain couples TRBV6-1 to TRBJ2-3, with TRBD2 identical over 10 bases. Per germline, CDR1 MNHNS and CDR2 SASEGT. This CDR3 comprises 18 residues. With 6 bases clipped from V and 2 bases from J, the junction kept 14 bases outside the gene matches. Written as DNA, the CDR3 is TGTGCCAGCAGGTTAACAGGGGAACTAGCGGGGACCACAGATACGCAGTATTTT. It encodes CASRLTGELAGTTDTQYF.

The chain combines TRBV11-2 with TRBJ1-1, with 11 bases lining up with TRBD1. Trimming removed 7 bases from V and 3 bases from J; junction bases left unmatched: 13. This CDR3 comprises 17 residues. Germline loops: CDR1 SGHAT, CDR2 FQNNGV. The CDR3, as DNA: TGTGCCAGCAAGGGGAAGGGGACAGGGGGTTTTGACACTGAAGCTTTCTTT. Its translation is CASKGKGTGGFDTEAFF.

There are a few counts of this clonotype. The chain couples TRBV5-1 to TRBJ2-3; D remains unclear. Germline assignment: CDR1 SGHRS and CDR2 YFSETQ. CDR3 size: 14 residues. Between the trimmed V and J ends, which lost 5 bases and 1 base, there was a span of 11 bases. Here the CDR3 reads CASRARNRTDTQYF. The CDR3 DNA reads TGCGCCAGCAGAGCGAGGAACCGCACAGATACGCAGTATTTT.

This clonotype was observed many times. The V and J genes are TRBV7-2 and TRBJ2-1; maybe TRBD1 (6 bases). The germline V gene has CDR1 SGHTA and CDR2 FQGNSA. Trimming shortened V by 4 bases and J by 10 bases, and 17 bases separated the two germline ends. The CDR3 is made up of 14 amino acids. The CDR3 DNA follows: TGTGCCAGCAGCTACTGGGACAACCGGGAAGAGCAGTTCTTC. It encodes CASSYWDNREEQFF.

This clonotype was found a few times. The gene calls are TRBV7-6 and TRBJ2-5; 13 positions agree with TRBD2. The ends lost 4 bases at V and 8 bases at J; junction bases unmatched: 10. This CDR3 has 16 amino acids. Germline V gene sequence: CDR1 SGHVS, CDR2 FNYEAQ. The CDR3 bases are TGTGCCAGCAGCTCAAGACTAGCGGGGGGAAAGGGAACCCAGTACTTC. Translating it yields CASSSRLAGGKGTQYF.

This clonotype was picked up one time. A read error is possible here, since a much larger clone lies one base away. The genes are TRBV20-1 and TRBJ1-5; 7 nucleotides align to TRBD1. CDR3 length: 12 amino acids. CDR1 and CDR2 from the germline V gene are DFQATT and SNEGSKA (reference sequence). The ends lost 5 bases at V and 5 bases at J; junction bases unmatched: 3. The DNA for the CDR3 is TGCAGTGCTCAGACAGGGTATCAGCCCCAGCATTTT. This encodes CSAQTGYQPQHF.

For the CDR3, the DNA is TGTGCCACCCAGACAGCTCTCGGCAATCAGCCCCAGCATTTT. Its translation is CATQTALGNQPQHF. The chain uses TRBV19 and TRBJ1-5; possible D gene TRBD1, 5 bases. This CDR3 spans 14 amino acids. V lost 10 bases and J lost 2, with 15 bases in between. Germline V gives CDR1 LNHDA, CDR2 SQIVND (reference sequence). Looking up the rest from reference TRBV19 and TRBJ1-5 gives the full variable domain: DGGITQSPKYLFRKEGQNVTLSCEQNLNHDAMYWYRQDPGQGLRLIYYSQIVNDFQKGDIAEGYSVSREKKESFPLTVTSAQKNPTAFYLCATQTALGNQPQHFGDGTRLSIL.

This clonotype was seen a few times. The chain carries TRBV6-1 and TRBJ1-2; D may be TRBD1 (6 bases). The CDR3 length is 14 residues. The germline gives CDR1 MNHNS, CDR2 SASEGT. V lost 6 bases, J lost 3 bases, and 14 bases lay in between. This CDR3 reads CASSLGGLYYGYTF. DNA for the CDR3: TGTGCCAGCAGCCTCGGGGGGCTGTACTATGGCTACACCTTC.

This clonotype has only a few counts. This chain uses TRBV27 with TRBJ2-3; D is undetermined. Trimming cost V 3 bases and J 2 bases, with 3 bases left between them. Per the germline V gene, CDR1 is MNHEY and CDR2 is SMNVEV (reference sequence). The CDR3 totals 12 residues. The CDR3 is CASSFLTDTQYF. In DNA, the CDR3 is TGTGCCAGCAGTTTTCTCACAGATACGCAGTATTTT.

V usage is TRBV15 and J usage is TRBJ1-4; D call uncertain. Per the germline V gene, CDR1 is LNHNV and CDR2 is YYDKDF (reference sequence). This CDR3 is 14 amino acids long. V lost 5 bases and J lost 8, with 15 bases in between. CDR3 in DNA: TGTGCCACCAGCCCGCATCTTTCGGAGGAAAAACTGTTTTTT. Its protein is CATSPHLSEEKLFF.

This clonotype was detected many times. This sequence joins TRBV6-6 and TRBJ1-4; D perhaps matches TRBD1 (5 bases). Trimming took off 0 bases at V and 6 bases at J, with 14 bases between the two ends. CDR3 size: 16 residues. Germline V gene sequence: CDR1 MNHNY, CDR2 SVGAGI (reference sequence). Here the CDR3 reads CASSYSSGRGDEKLFF. CDR3 DNA sequence: TGTGCCAGCAGTTACTCGAGCGGAAGGGGAGATGAAAAACTGTTTTTT.

The chain couples TRBV18 to TRBJ2-7; D may match TRBD1 or TRBD2 (5 bases each). Germline CDR1 reads KGHSH; CDR2 reads LQKENI. The CDR3 runs to 15 residues. Trimming removed 2 bases at V and 2 bases at J, with 13 bases between. In DNA, the CDR3 is TGTGCCAGCTCACCATCGGGGCAGGGAGCCTACGAGCAGTACTTC. Protein: CASSPSGQGAYEQYF.

This clonotype occurred a few times. The chain carries TRBV4-1 and TRBJ1-5; 7 bases fit TRBD1. Germline V CDR1 and CDR2: MGHRA, YSYEKL. Trimming removed 1 base from V and 6 bases from J; junction bases left unmatched: 6. The CDR3 spans 15 residues. The CDR3 nucleotides are TGCGCCAGCAGCCAAGGCACAGGGGTTGCTCAGCCCCAGCATTTT. It specifies CASSQGTGVAQPQHF.

The table lists this clonotype with many counts. The rearrangement uses TRBV2 and TRBJ2-7; TRBD1 aligns across 9 bases. Germline V CDR1 and CDR2: SNHLY, FYNNEI. This CDR3 comprises 13 residues. J was trimmed by 7 bases and V by 7 bases; bases with no gene match: 8. In DNA form, the CDR3 reads TGTGCCAGCATGGACAGGGGTGTAGAGGAGCAGTACTTC. Translation: CASMDRGVEEQYF.

This clonotype was picked up many times. The chain joins TRBV12-3 or TRBV12-4 to TRBJ2-7, with 9 nucleotides matching TRBD1. The CDR3 has 15 amino acids. The trim removed 4 bases at V and 3 bases at J, leaving 7 bases unmatched. The CDR3 nucleotides are TGTGCCAGCAGTTCCTACAGGGGGCGTCTCTACGAGCAGTACTTC. It encodes CASSSYRGRLYEQYF.

This clonotype was detected ten times or more. The chain carries TRBV28 and TRBJ2-7; TRBD1 aligns across 9 bases. V dropped 5 bases and J dropped 6; count of bases not matched to a gene: 2. Germline CDR1 is MDHEN and CDR2 is SYDVKM. The CDR3 has 12 residues. The CDR3 sequence: CASSGQGSEQYF. The CDR3, as DNA: TGTGCCAGCAGTGGACAGGGGAGCGAGCAGTACTTC.

This clonotype has ten or more counts. The chain carries TRBV2 and TRBJ2-3; 10 nucleotides match TRBD2. Trimming removed 7 bases from V and 4 bases from J; junction bases left unmatched: 5. The CDR3 spans 14 residues. CDR1 and CDR2 (germline): SNHLY, FYNNEI. The CDR3 DNA sequence: TGTGCCAGCAAAAAGCGGGGGGGCCCAGATACGCAGTATTTT. Protein: CASKKRGGPDTQYF.

Ten or more counts support this clonotype. The rearrangement uses TRBV3-1 and TRBJ1-2; TRBD1 matches 7 bases. The CDR3 sequence is 15 residues long. With V trimmed by 0 bases and J by 2 bases, 3 bases remained unmatched. Germline values: CDR1 LGHDT, CDR2 YNNKEL (reference sequence). CDR3 sequence (DNA): TGTGCCAGCAGCCAAGATCGGGACAGAAACTATGGCTACACCTTC. It specifies CASSQDRDRNYGYTF.

This clonotype was observed many times. V gene TRBV2 combines with J gene TRBJ2-7, with a tentative D call TRBD2 (5 bases). Per germline, CDR1 SNHLY and CDR2 FYNNEI. The CDR3 loop spans 12 amino acids. V was pared by 6 bases and J by 3 bases, with 9 bases between. CDR3 amino acids: CASREAGYEQYF. For the CDR3, the DNA is TGTGCCAGCAGGGAGGCGGGCTACGAGCAGTACTTC.

There are many counts of this clonotype. This sequence joins TRBV18 and TRBJ1-2; TRBD1 might be the D (5 bases). This CDR3 has 14 residues. V was clipped by 2 bases and J by 2 bases, with 9 bases between them. Germline V gives CDR1 KGHSH, CDR2 LQKENI. CDR3 coding DNA: TGTGCCAGCTCACCAGGGGCAGTAAACTATGGCTACACCTTC. Protein sequence: CASSPGAVNYGYTF.

This chain uses TRBV19 with TRBJ1-5; D gene ambiguous. This CDR3 has 14 amino acids. CDR1 is LNHDA, CDR2 SQIVND, per germline (reference sequence). Trimming took off 7 bases at V and 0 bases at J, with 10 bases between the two ends. CDR3 bases: TGTGCCAGTAAACAGAGTTATAGCAATCAGCCCCAGCATTTT. The encoded protein is CASKQSYSNQPQHF.

Ten or more counts support this clonotype. The V and J genes are TRBV7-8 and TRBJ2-1; TRBD1 aligns across 9 bases. The CDR3 has 13 residues. J lost 5 bases, V lost 6 bases, and 2 bases had no gene match. Germline V CDR1 and CDR2: SGHVS, FQNEAQ. The CDR3 is CASRTGGDNEQFF. CDR3 bases: TGTGCCAGCAGGACAGGGGGGGACAATGAGCAGTTCTTC.

This clonotype was counted many times. This sequence joins TRBV28 and TRBJ1-2, with 7 bases matching TRBD1. V shed 4 bases, J shed 3 bases, and the junction held 5 bases outside the gene matches. CDR1 and CDR2 (germline): MDHEN, SYDVKM. The CDR3 is 14 residues long. The CDR3 loop reads CASSWGQTDYGYTF. CDR3 in DNA: TGTGCCAGCAGTTGGGGACAGACCGACTATGGCTACACCTTC.

This clonotype appeared a few times. The chain links TRBV19 to TRBJ2-7; 10 nucleotides align to TRBD1. The V segment lost 4 bases and the J segment 3 bases; nucleotides outside the gene matches: 12. CDR1 and CDR2 (germline): LNHDA, SQIVND (reference sequence). The CDR3 is 17 residues long. The CDR3 here is CASSRGTGVSLVYEQYF. CDR3 nucleotides: TGTGCCAGTAGTAGAGGGACAGGGGTCAGCCTCGTCTACGAGCAGTACTTC.

This clonotype was found many times. The CDR3: CASSLGTGKNYGYTF. For the CDR3, the DNA is TGTGCCAGCAGCCTCGGGACAGGCAAGAACTATGGCTACACCTTC. The chain uses TRBV5-5 and TRBJ1-2; 8 positions match TRBD1. The trim removed 4 bases at V and 2 bases at J, leaving 7 bases unmatched. Germline V gene data show CDR1 as SGHKS and CDR2 as YYEKEE (reference sequence). The CDR3 loop spans 15 amino acids.

The chain uses TRBV27 and TRBJ1-5; the D is unclear. V lost 3 bases and J 6 bases, leaving 9 bases between the germline ends. The V gene's germline CDR1 is MNHEY and CDR2 SMNVEV (reference sequence). The CDR3 has 13 amino acids. CDR3 coding DNA: TGTGCCAGCAGTTTCAGTGCTCTTCAGCCCCAGCATTTT. As protein: CASSFSALQPQHF.